Here is one T cell receptor beta chain with its context. Its antigen is unknown. The data stem from a study of T-cell reconstitution after alpha-beta-depleted transplantation in children. The CDR3 length is 18 residues. The germline V gene encodes CDR1 MNHEY and CDR2 SVGAGI. Trimming cost V 2 bases and J 4 bases; bases outside gene matches: 16. Study-wide points: The authors attributed T-cell counts and diversity one year after transplant mostly to newly produced T cells.

Library preparation (for TCRbeta) was performed with unique molecular identifiers. MiXCR was run by TCRdb on the PCR reads, yielding one entry per CDR3 protein. Among 500,000 or so distinct CDR3 sequences, over 10% were seen once, and the ten largest hold 14%. The sample consisted of PBMCs, mostly from graft donor cells, taken 180 days after TCRalphabeta/CD19-depleted stem cell transplant. The chain recombines TRBV6-5 with TRBJ1-2; TRBD1 agrees at 7 bases. This TCR came from a female patient between 2 and 15 years old who had a stem cell transplant for aplastic anemia, so the T cells may come from the graft donor. The CDR3 DNA reads TGTGCCAGCAGTTACAGGGGGCGCTTGAGTTGGGGGTCCTATGGCTACACCTTC. Translated: CASSYRGRLSWGSYGYTF.